These 32 T cell receptor beta chains were all obtained from the same sample, sequenced in a study of shared clonotypes between healthy human individuals. CD8 cells classed as naive were CD45RO-negative and positively selected for CCR7, excluding terminally differentiated effector memory CD45RA+ cells. Assay: immunoSEQ multiplex PCR; the TCRdb copy retains only in-frame clones and omits some. Seen here are hundreds of thousands of clones, approximately 96% observed once, and the top ten hold roughly 0.12%. Sequenced: naive CD8+ T cells sorted from blood. These receptors were collected from a woman in her 30s in good health.

This clone showed up just once. In DNA form, the CDR3 reads TGTGCCAGCAGTGAAGGTTTCGGGACAGAAGAGTCAGATACGCAGTATTTT. Translation gives CASSEGFGTEESDTQYF. The chain links TRBV2 to TRBJ2-3; 7 bases map to TRBD1. The V gene's germline CDR1 is SNHLY and CDR2 FYNNEI. The CDR3 extends over 17 amino acids. The J segment lost 4 bases and the V segment lost 1 base, leaving 11 bases of the junction unmatched.

The V call is TRBV5-1, the J call TRBJ1-1; possible D gene TRBD1, 5 bases. V was trimmed by 0 bases and J by 5 bases, leaving 14 bases between them. The CDR3 sequence is 15 residues long. The V gene's germline CDR1 is SGHRS and CDR2 YFSETQ. The CDR3 here is CASSLVEGEGTEAFF. The CDR3 DNA sequence: TGCGCCAGCAGCTTGGTTGAAGGGGAAGGAACTGAAGCTTTCTTT.

This clone was recorded only once. The genes are TRBV15 and TRBJ2-7, with TRBD1 matching over 10 bases. The germline V gene has CDR1 LNHNV and CDR2 YYDKDF (reference sequence). This CDR3 region has 13 residues. V shed 1 base, J shed 6 bases, and the junction held 0 bases outside the gene matches. The CDR3 DNA follows: TGTGCCACCAGCAGAGGGACAGGGGGCGAGCAGTACTTC. This translates into CATSRGTGGEQYF.

The chain links TRBV14 to TRBJ2-2; weak D call: TRBD1 (6 bases). CDR1 is SGHDN, CDR2 FVKESK, per germline. The CDR3 totals 16 residues. The germline V and J ends were trimmed by 1 base and 6 bases, with 15 bases remaining between them. In nucleotides, the CDR3 is TGTGCCAGCAGCCAAGGAAGCACAGGGACCCCCGGGGAGCTGTTTTTT. It is translated as CASSQGSTGTPGELFF.

The chain joins TRBV27 to TRBJ1-5; tentatively, D is TRBD1 (6 bases). Between the trimmed V and J ends, which lost 1 base and 4 bases, there was a span of 11 bases. The CDR3 is 15 amino acids. The germline gives CDR1 MNHEY, CDR2 SMNVEV (reference sequence). The CDR3 DNA follows: TGTGCCAGCAGTTTATGGCCAGGGGCGAATCAGCCCCAGCATTTT. Protein product: CASSLWPGANQPQHF.

This chain connects TRBV28 to TRBJ2-7, with TRBD1 identical over 10 bases. Germline-derived CDR1 and CDR2 are MDHEN and SYDVKM. This CDR3 spans 15 amino acids. J gave up 6 bases and V 2 bases, and 7 bases lay outside the gene matches. The CDR3 DNA sequence: TGTGCCAGCAGTTTAGGTGGGACAGGGGCCGTCGAGCAGTACTTC. As protein: CASSLGGTGAVEQYF. Combining the CDR3 with reference TRBV28 and TRBJ2-7 gives the whole variable domain DVKVTQSSRYLVKRTGEKVFLECVQDMDHENMFWYRQDPGLGLRLIYFSYDVKMKEKGDIPEGYSVSREKKERFSLILESASTNQTSMYLCASSLGGTGAVEQYFGPGTRLTVT.

V gene TRBV5-8 combines with J gene TRBJ2-6, with D possibly matching TRBD1 (5 bases). Germline V gene lookup returns CDR1 SGHTS and CDR2 YDEGEE. The CDR3 is made up of 16 amino acids. V lost 3 bases to trimming and J lost 0 bases, with 10 bases between them. This CDR3 reads CASSSRQISGANVLTF. In DNA form, the CDR3 reads TGTGCCAGCAGCTCCCGACAGATCTCTGGGGCCAACGTCCTGACTTTC.

This chain joins TRBV28 and TRBJ2-1, with 10 bases fitting TRBD2. V lost 5 bases, J lost 4 bases, and 8 bases stayed unmatched. The CDR3 has 16 residues. Germline CDR1 is MDHEN and CDR2 is SYDVKM. CDR3 residues: CASSPEAGGIYNEQFF. The CDR3 DNA reads TGTGCCAGCAGTCCTGAAGCGGGAGGGATATACAATGAGCAGTTCTTC. The full variable domain, completed using reference TRBV28 and TRBJ2-1, is DVKVTQSSRYLVKRTGEKVFLECVQDMDHENMFWYRQDPGLGLRLIYFSYDVKMKEKGDIPEGYSVSREKKERFSLILESASTNQTSMYLCASSPEAGGIYNEQFFGPGTRLTVL.

Worth noting for this clone: Other DNA sequences in the same sample also yield this CDR3. The rearrangement uses TRBV6-5 and TRBJ2-2; D remains ambiguous. Trimming cost V 0 bases and J 1 base, with 6 bases left between them. Germline-derived CDR1 and CDR2 are MNHEY and SVGAGI. The length of the CDR3 is 15 residues. The chain's CDR3 is CASSYSQENTGELFF. The CDR3 coding sequence is TGTGCCAGCAGTTACTCGCAGGAGAACACCGGGGAGCTGTTTTTT.

The chain joins TRBV5-1 to TRBJ2-7; D unclear. The CDR3 runs 12 residues. Germline values: CDR1 SGHRS, CDR2 YFSETQ. V was cut by 4 bases and J by 7 bases, with 12 bases left in between. The CDR3 loop is CASSPPAREQYF. CDR3 bases: TGCGCCAGCAGCCCTCCGGCGAGAGAGCAGTACTTC. The whole variable domain, filled in from reference TRBV5-1 and TRBJ2-7, reads KAGVTQTPRYLIKTRGQQVTLSCSPISGHRSVSWYQQTPGQGLQFLFEYFSETQRNKGNFPGRFSGRQFSNSRSEMNVSTLELGDSALYLCASSPPAREQYFGPGTRLTVT.

V is TRBV28 and J is TRBJ1-1, with D unclear. CDR1 and CDR2 (germline): MDHEN, SYDVKM. V was pared by 6 bases and J by 0 bases, with 11 bases between. CDR3 length: 14 residues. The CDR3 DNA is TGTGCCAGCAGACCCCAGGTCTTGAACACTGAAGCTTTCTTT. Protein product: CASRPQVLNTEAFF.

The chain is built from TRBV7-2 and TRBJ1-3; D not certain. Deletions cut 2 bases from V and 8 bases from J, with 13 bases between. There are 14 residues in the CDR3. From germline, CDR1 is SGHTA and CDR2 FQGNSA. CDR3 region: CASSLLTAQHTIYF. CDR3 coding DNA: TGTGCCAGCAGCTTATTGACGGCCCAACACACCATATATTTT.

The chain carries TRBV9 and TRBJ2-5; TRBD2 aligns across 9 bases. From germline, CDR1 is SGDLS and CDR2 YYNGEE. The V segment lost 4 bases and the J segment 4 bases; nucleotides outside the gene matches: 8. This CDR3 spans 15 amino acids. CDR3 in DNA: TGTGCCAGCAGCCGTCGGGGTAGCGGGAGAGAGACCCAGTACTTC. Translated: CASSRRGSGRETQYF.

V is TRBV28 and J is TRBJ2-7; 10 bases match TRBD1. The CDR3 is 14 amino acids. CDR1 and CDR2 (germline): MDHEN, SYDVKM. The V gene end was trimmed by 6 bases and the J gene end by 1 base; junction bases not matched to a gene: 3. CDR3 DNA sequence: TGTGCCAGCAGCGGACAGGGGGGATCCTACGAGCAGTACTTC. It translates to CASSGQGGSYEQYF.

The V gene is TRBV4-1, the J gene TRBJ2-7; 12 bases are a match to TRBD1. The V and J ends lost 3 bases and 7 bases, in that order; junction bases with no gene match: 7. The germline V gene encodes CDR1 MGHRA and CDR2 YSYEKL. The CDR3 consists of 15 residues. CDR3 nucleotides: TGCGCCAGCAGCCAGCCGGGACAGGGGGCGAGTGAGCAGTACTTC. It codes for CASSQPGQGASEQYF.

The chain joins TRBV6-1 to TRBJ1-2, with TRBD1 matching 8 bases. This CDR3 contains 13 residues. The V segment lost 4 bases and the J segment 6 bases; nucleotides outside the gene matches: 4. Per the germline V gene, CDR1 is MNHNS and CDR2 is SASEGT. The CDR3 loop is CASSAGTGNGYTF. The CDR3, as DNA: TGTGCCAGCAGTGCCGGGACAGGCAATGGCTACACCTTC.

The chain recombines TRBV9 with TRBJ1-2, with D tentatively TRBD1 (5 bases). V lost 0 bases and J 3 bases, leaving 9 bases between the germline ends. CDR1 and CDR2 from the germline V gene are SGDLS and YYNGEE. The CDR3 has 14 residues. The CDR3, as DNA: TGTGCCAGCAGCGTAGGGACAACTCACTATGGCTACACCTTC. This gives the protein CASSVGTTHYGYTF.

The chain joins TRBV6-6 to TRBJ2-3; D unresolved. Germline assignment: CDR1 MNHNY and CDR2 SVGAGI (reference sequence). V lost 2 bases and J 2 bases, leaving 5 bases between the germline ends. This CDR3 is built from 13 residues. The CDR3 reads CASSYPATDTQYF. CDR3 nucleotides: TGTGCCAGCAGTTACCCTGCCACAGATACGCAGTATTTT.

This rearrangement joins TRBV4-2 to TRBJ2-2; 7 nucleotides line up with TRBD2. V was clipped by 4 bases and J by 9 bases; unmatched bases: 8. From germline, CDR1 is LGHNA and CDR2 YNFKEQ. The CDR3 has 14 residues. The CDR3 DNA sequence: TGTGCCAGCAGCCCCCTCGCGGGAGTGCGGGAGCTGTTTTTT. Amino acid sequence: CASSPLAGVRELFF.

V is TRBV7-4 and J is TRBJ2-7, with D unresolved. Germline V gives CDR1 SGHVT, CDR2 SQSDAQ. Trimming pared 2 bases from V and 3 bases from J, leaving 17 bases between. This CDR3 region has 16 residues. In DNA form, the CDR3 reads TGTGCCAGCAGCTTATCTGGGGATAGGGTCAACTACGAGCAGTACTTC. Its translation: CASSLSGDRVNYEQYF.

V usage is TRBV11-2 and J usage is TRBJ2-1, with 8 nucleotides matching TRBD2. The germline V gene encodes CDR1 SGHAT and CDR2 FQNNGV. The CDR3 covers 15 residues. V shed 4 bases and J 2 bases; nucleotides not matched to a gene: 4. This CDR3 is CASSSVAGTYNEQFF. The CDR3 nucleotides are TGTGCCAGCAGCTCGGTAGCGGGGACCTACAATGAGCAGTTCTTC.

The chain uses TRBV28 and TRBJ1-4; D is undetermined. The CDR3 extends over 15 amino acids. Trimming removed 6 bases at V and 7 bases at J, with 18 bases between. The germline V gene has CDR1 MDHEN and CDR2 SYDVKM. The DNA of the CDR3 is TGTGCCAGCAGCAGACTGGAAACACCCTCTGAAAAACTGTTTTTT. This sequence encodes CASSRLETPSEKLFF.

The chain links TRBV19 to TRBJ2-3; TRBD2 matches 10 bases. This CDR3 region has 18 residues. With 0 bases clipped from V and 0 bases from J, the junction kept 6 bases outside the gene matches. Germline values: CDR1 LNHDA, CDR2 SQIVND (reference sequence). CDR3 bases: TGTGCCAGTAGTATAGACCTAGCGGGAGTGTATAGCACAGATACGCAGTATTTT. Its protein product is CASSIDLAGVYSTDTQYF.

This clone was seen a single time. The chain combines TRBV7-3 with TRBJ2-1, with D tentatively TRBD2 (6 bases). V was pared by 5 bases and J by 7 bases, with 15 bases between. The germline V gene encodes CDR1 SGHTA and CDR2 FQGTGA. This CDR3 contains 14 residues. The CDR3 loop is CASSLLAGSNEQFF. DNA for the CDR3: TGTGCCAGCAGCCTACTAGCAGGCTCTAATGAGCAGTTCTTC.

The chain couples TRBV7-9 to TRBJ2-7; 7 nucleotides align to TRBD2. The germline V gene encodes CDR1 SEHNR and CDR2 FQNEAQ (reference sequence). The CDR3 is made up of 15 amino acids. The trim removed 3 bases at V and 2 bases at J, leaving 7 bases unmatched. CDR3 in amino acids: CASSFFQGGPYEQYF. DNA for the CDR3: TGTGCCAGCAGCTTTTTCCAGGGAGGGCCCTACGAGCAGTACTTC.

The rearrangement joins TRBV27 to TRBJ2-1; possibly TRBD1 or TRBD2 for D (5 bases each). CDR3 size: 17 residues. Germline V gene data show CDR1 as MNHEY and CDR2 as SMNVEV (reference sequence). V was trimmed by 5 bases and J by 0 bases, leaving 17 bases between them. CDR3 coding DNA: TGTGCCAGCAGTCCCCGGGACGTCCGCAGCTCCTACAATGAGCAGTTCTTC. This sequence encodes CASSPRDVRSSYNEQFF.

The chain links TRBV30 to TRBJ2-1, with D unclear. CDR3 length equals 16 residues. CDR1 is GTSNPN, CDR2 SVGIG, per germline (reference sequence). With 3 bases removed from V and 0 bases from J, the gap between germline ends came to 15 bases. The CDR3 DNA is TGTGCCTGGAGCGTCCAACAGACGCGCTCCTACAATGAGCAGTTCTTC. It yields the protein CAWSVQQTRSYNEQFF.

This rearrangement joins TRBV4-1 to TRBJ2-1; the match to TRBD2 covers 10 bases. V lost 1 base to trimming and J lost 8 bases; unmatched junction nucleotides: 8. From germline, CDR1 is MGHRA and CDR2 YSYEKL. The CDR3 length is 16 residues. This CDR3 is CASSQVSLAGFYEQFF. CDR3 bases: TGCGCCAGCAGCCAAGTTTCACTAGCGGGATTTTATGAGCAGTTCTTC.

V usage is TRBV27 and J usage is TRBJ2-1; TRBD2 matches at 11 bases. Germline lookup yields CDR1 MNHEY and CDR2 SMNVEV (reference sequence). The CDR3 is made up of 17 amino acids. The V gene end was trimmed by 2 bases and the J gene end by 6 bases; junction bases not matched to a gene: 9. CDR3 DNA: TGTGCCAGCAGTTTACTAGCGGGAGGCCTAATAAGCAATGAGCAGTTCTTC. Its translation is CASSLLAGGLISNEQFF.

This chain joins TRBV4-1 and TRBJ1-2; TRBD1 matches at 7 bases. Germline-derived CDR1 and CDR2 are MGHRA and YSYEKL. The V gene end was trimmed by 1 base and the J gene end by 1 base; junction bases not matched to a gene: 9. The CDR3 contains 17 residues. CDR3 loop: CASSQVFAGGHNYGYTF. In nucleotides, the CDR3 is TGCGCCAGCAGCCAAGTTTTCGCAGGGGGACATAACTATGGCTACACCTTC.

The chain joins TRBV2 to TRBJ2-1; no reliable D call. V was trimmed by 5 bases and J by 2 bases, leaving 13 bases between them. The CDR3 loop spans 15 amino acids. The germline V gene has CDR1 SNHLY and CDR2 FYNNEI. The CDR3: CASSHTRGAYNEQFF. CDR3 coding DNA: TGTGCCAGCAGTCACACCCGAGGTGCCTACAATGAGCAGTTCTTC.

The rearrangement uses TRBV20-1 and TRBJ2-1; D remains ambiguous. Germline V gene data show CDR1 as DFQATT and CDR2 as SNEGSKA (reference sequence). V shed 2 bases and J shed 2 bases, with 1 base lying between them. The CDR3 runs to 11 residues. The CDR3 coding sequence is TGCAGTGCTAGAACCTACAATGAGCAGTTCTTC. Its translation is CSARTYNEQFF.